Listed below are T cell receptor beta chains from one sample, sequenced in a study of blood T cell repertoires in COVID-19. TCRdb's table, derived via immunoSEQ multiplex PCR, lists solely in-frame clones and lacks some. Seen here are over 150,000 clones, 80% to 90% observed once, and the top ten hold 1.5% to 2%. The sample was peripheral blood. The source of these receptors is a man aged 18 to 30 who had recovered from COVID-19. Both conserved end residues are part of each CDR3. The order of the fields is D gene, clone size, V gene, J gene, CDR3 length, CDR3 DNA, CDR3 protein. D genes are given only for firm matches. Rows may omit the clone size; those that give it use once, few, many or a size class.

TRBD2	.	TRBV5-8	TRBJ2-4	18	TGTGCCAGCAGCTGGTACGGACTAGCGGGAGCCGATATGAGCATTCAGTACTTC	CASSWYGLAGADMSIQYF
.	.	TRBV7-8	TRBJ1-6	14	TGTGCCAGCAGCTTATATACCTATAATTCACCCCTCCACTTT	CASSLYTYNSPLHF
TRBD2	.	TRBV10-2	TRBJ2-2	19	TGCGCCAGCAGTGAGTCGATCTCACTAGCGGGACCGAACGCCGGGGAGCTGTTTTTT	CASSESISLAGPNAGELFF
TRBD1	.	TRBV4-1	TRBJ1-5	16	TGCGCCAGCAGCCTTCTGCAGGGGGCGCAAAATCAGCCCCAGCATTTT	CASSLLQGAQNQPQHF
.	.	TRBV19	TRBJ1-4	15	TGTGCCAGTAGTATAGAAGAAGGGGTTGGTGAAAAACTGTTTTTT	CASSIEEGVGEKLFF
TRBD1	.	TRBV30	TRBJ2-7	16	TGTGCCTGGAGTCGGGACAGGCTCCTTAGCTCCTACGAGCAGTACTTC	CAWSRDRLLSSYEQYF
TRBD2	once	TRBV19	TRBJ2-3	15	TGTGCCCCCCTATTCGGCAGCGGGAGCCCAGATACGCAGTATTTT	CAPLFGSGSPDTQYF
.	.	TRBV7-9	TRBJ2-7	15	TGTGCCAGCAGCCGCTCAGGGGACCGCGGATACGAGCAGTACTTC	CASSRSGDRGYEQYF
.	.	TRBV5-6	TRBJ2-6	15	TGTGCCAGCAGCTTTCGGGGGACTGGGGCCAACGTCCTGACTTTC	CASSFRGTGANVLTF
TRBD2	once	TRBV5-1	TRBJ2-1	14	TGCGCCAGCAGCTTAGGAGCGGGAGGTTGGGAGCAGTTCTTC	CASSLGAGGWEQFF
.	.	TRBV7-9	TRBJ2-3	14	TGTGCCAGCAGCACAATAGCGAGAAGAGATACGCAGTATTTT	CASSTIARRDTQYF
TRBD1	.	TRBV29-1	TRBJ2-7	13	TGCAGCGTTGCATACCAGGGGGTGGGGGAGCAGTACTTC	CSVAYQGVGEQYF
.	.	TRBV25-1	TRBJ1-2	12	TGTGCCAGCAGTGATAACAGGGTTGGCTACACCTTC	CASSDNRVGYTF
.	.	TRBV30	TRBJ2-2	14	TGTGCCTGGACTAGGGGGTCGAACACCGGGGAGCTGTTTTTT	CAWTRGSNTGELFF
.	.	TRBV5-6	TRBJ1-6	15	TGTGCCAGCAGCTTTAGGGGGTCTAATAATTCACCCCTCCACTTT	CASSFRGSNNSPLHF
TRBD1	.	TRBV10-3	TRBJ1-2	14	TGTGCCATAGACCCGGGACAGGGGATGAGAGGCTACACCTTC	CAIDPGQGMRGYTF
TRBD2	.	TRBV28	TRBJ2-7	12	TGTGCCATTACAAGCGGGAGGGAGGAGCAGTACTTC	CAITSGREEQYF
TRBD2	.	TRBV9	TRBJ2-2	14	TGTGCCAGCAGCTCAGGACTAGTTGTCGGGGAGCTGTTTTTT	CASSSGLVVGELFF
.	.	TRBV7-2	TRBJ2-2	14	TGTGCCAGCAGCTTAGTCAGGGGCGGCGGGGAGCTGTTTTTT	CASSLVRGGGELFF
TRBD2	.	TRBV7-3	TRBJ2-1	15	TGTGCCAGCAGCTTTGAGCTAGCGGGAAACAATGAGCAGTTCTTC	CASSFELAGNNEQFF
.	.	TRBV7-9	TRBJ1-4	14	TGTGCCAGCAGCTTTGGCGGGGGTTACGAAAAACTGTTTTTT	CASSFGGGYEKLFF
.	many	TRBV7-9	TRBJ1-1	16	TGTGCCAGCAGTTCTTATGTAGGTTCAGGGGTCGGTGAAGCTTTCTTT	CASSSYVGSGVGEAFF
TRBD1	.	TRBV5-5	TRBJ2-1	15	TGTGCCAGCAGCTTGGCGGGACAGTTCTACAATGAGCAGTTCTTC	CASSLAGQFYNEQFF
.	.	TRBV7-2	TRBJ1-1	14	TGTGCCAGCAGCTTAGCCCAGGGGCGGTCTGAAGCTTTCTTT	CASSLAQGRSEAFF
.	once	TRBV7-9	TRBJ1-4	16	TGTGCCAGCAGCTTGAATGTTGACAGACCTAATGAAAAACTGTTTTTT	CASSLNVDRPNEKLFF
.	few	TRBV5-1	TRBJ2-7	15	TGCGCCAGCAGCCCGGGACATCAGAGCTCCTACGAGCAGTACTTC	CASSPGHQSSYEQYF
.	.	TRBV9	TRBJ2-5	15	TGTGCCAGCGGGAAGAGCGGGCTTCTCCAAGAGACCCAGTACTTC	CASGKSGLLQETQYF
TRBD1	.	TRBV19	TRBJ1-5	16	TGTGCCAGTAGCCCAGGGGGCCGGGACAGGGGCATTCCCCAGCATTTT	CASSPGGRDRGIPQHF
.	.	TRBV27	TRBJ1-1	16	TGTGCCAGCTGCAGGGGCTTCCAGATGCTGAACACTGAAGCTTTCTTT	CASCRGFQMLNTEAFF
.	few	TRBV5-6	TRBJ1-1	13	TGTGCCAGCAGCTACCCCAGGGGCACTGAAGCTTTCTTT	CASSYPRGTEAFF
.	.	TRBV3-1/TRBV3-2	TRBJ2-1	15	TGTGCCAGCAGCCAAAGGGGGACGACCAACAATGAGCAGTTCTTC	CASSQRGTTNNEQFF
.	.	TRBV7-2	TRBJ2-3	19	TGTGCCAGCAGCCCCCCCCAAAGCGCCCCCATTGAGGAGCCAGATACGCAGTATTTT	CASSPPQSAPIEEPDTQYF
.	.	TRBV4-1	TRBJ2-7	13	TGCGCCAGCAGATCATTTGGGACTTACGAGCAGTACTTC	CASRSFGTYEQYF